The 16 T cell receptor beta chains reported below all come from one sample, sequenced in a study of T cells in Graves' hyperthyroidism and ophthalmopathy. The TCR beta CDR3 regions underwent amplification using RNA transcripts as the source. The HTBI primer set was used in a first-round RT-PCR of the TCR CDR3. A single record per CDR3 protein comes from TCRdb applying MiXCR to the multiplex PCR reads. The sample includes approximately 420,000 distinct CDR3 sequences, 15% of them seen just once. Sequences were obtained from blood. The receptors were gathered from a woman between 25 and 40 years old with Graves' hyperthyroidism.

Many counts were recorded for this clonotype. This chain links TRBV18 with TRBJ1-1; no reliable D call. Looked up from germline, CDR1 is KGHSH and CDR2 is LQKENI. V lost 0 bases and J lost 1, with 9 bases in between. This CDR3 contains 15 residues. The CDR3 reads CASSPPMGGNTEAFF. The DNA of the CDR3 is TGTGCCAGCTCACCACCGATGGGAGGGAACACTGAAGCTTTCTTT.

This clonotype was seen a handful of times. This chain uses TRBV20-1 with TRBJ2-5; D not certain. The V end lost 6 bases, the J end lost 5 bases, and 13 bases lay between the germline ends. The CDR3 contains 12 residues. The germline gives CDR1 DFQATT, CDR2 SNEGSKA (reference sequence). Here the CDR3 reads CSAGPRAETQYF. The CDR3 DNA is TGCAGTGCGGGTCCTAGGGCTGAGACCCAGTACTTC.

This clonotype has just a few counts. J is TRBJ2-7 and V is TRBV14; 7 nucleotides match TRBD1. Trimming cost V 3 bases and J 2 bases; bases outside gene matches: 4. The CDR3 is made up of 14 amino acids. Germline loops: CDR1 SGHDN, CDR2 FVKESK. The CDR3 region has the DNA TGTGCCAGCAGCCAGAAGGGACAGACCTACGAGCAGTACTTC. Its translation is CASSQKGQTYEQYF.

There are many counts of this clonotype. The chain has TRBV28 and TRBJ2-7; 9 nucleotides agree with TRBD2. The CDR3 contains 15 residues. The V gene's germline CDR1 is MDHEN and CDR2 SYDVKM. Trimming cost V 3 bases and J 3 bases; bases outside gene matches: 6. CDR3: CASSFGGTSSYEQYF. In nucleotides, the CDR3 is TGTGCCAGCAGTTTTGGTGGGACTAGCAGCTACGAGCAGTACTTC.

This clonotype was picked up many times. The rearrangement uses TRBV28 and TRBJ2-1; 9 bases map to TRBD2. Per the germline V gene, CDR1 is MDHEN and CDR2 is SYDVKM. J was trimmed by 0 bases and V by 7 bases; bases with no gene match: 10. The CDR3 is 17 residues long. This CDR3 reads CASTPTLAGLSYNEQFF. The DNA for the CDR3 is TGTGCCAGCACCCCCACACTAGCGGGCCTCTCCTACAATGAGCAGTTCTTC.

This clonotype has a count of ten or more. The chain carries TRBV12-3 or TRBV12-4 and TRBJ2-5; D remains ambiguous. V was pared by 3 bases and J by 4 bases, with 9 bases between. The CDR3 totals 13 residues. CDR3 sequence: CASSLHPRETQYF. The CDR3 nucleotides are TGTGCCAGCAGTTTGCACCCCAGAGAGACCCAGTACTTC.

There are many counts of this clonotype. CDR3 bases: TGTGCCAGCAGTCCGGGGACAGGGATACCTCAGCCCCAGCATTTT. Amino acid sequence: CASSPGTGIPQPQHF. The chain carries TRBV28 and TRBJ1-5; 9 bases map to TRBD1. Germline CDR1 is MDHEN and CDR2 is SYDVKM. This CDR3 is built from 15 residues. With 5 bases clipped from V and 6 bases from J, the junction kept 8 bases outside the gene matches.

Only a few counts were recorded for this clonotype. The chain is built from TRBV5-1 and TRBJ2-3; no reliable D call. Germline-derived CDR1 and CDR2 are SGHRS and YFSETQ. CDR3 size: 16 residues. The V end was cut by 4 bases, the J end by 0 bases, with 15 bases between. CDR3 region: CASSQVGGSSTDTQYF. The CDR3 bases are TGCGCCAGCAGCCAGGTGGGCGGTTCTAGCACAGATACGCAGTATTTT. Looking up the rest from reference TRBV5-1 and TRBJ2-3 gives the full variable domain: KAGVTQTPRYLIKTRGQQVTLSCSPISGHRSVSWYQQTPGQGLQFLFEYFSETQRNKGNFPGRFSGRQFSNSRSEMNVSTLELGDSALYLCASSQVGGSSTDTQYFGPGTRLTVL.

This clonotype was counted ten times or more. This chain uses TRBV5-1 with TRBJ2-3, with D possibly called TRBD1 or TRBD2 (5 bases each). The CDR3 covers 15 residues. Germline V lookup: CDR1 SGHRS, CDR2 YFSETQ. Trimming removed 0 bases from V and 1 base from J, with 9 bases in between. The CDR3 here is CASSLEWDGTDTQYF. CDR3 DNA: TGCGCCAGCAGCTTGGAATGGGACGGCACAGATACGCAGTATTTT.

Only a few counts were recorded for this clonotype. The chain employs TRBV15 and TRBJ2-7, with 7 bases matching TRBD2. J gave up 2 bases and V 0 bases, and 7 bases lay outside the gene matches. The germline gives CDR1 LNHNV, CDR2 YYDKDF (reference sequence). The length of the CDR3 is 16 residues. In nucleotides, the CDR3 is TGTGCCACCAGCAGAGAACGCGGGAGTGGGGCCTACGAGCAGTACTTC. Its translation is CATSRERGSGAYEQYF.

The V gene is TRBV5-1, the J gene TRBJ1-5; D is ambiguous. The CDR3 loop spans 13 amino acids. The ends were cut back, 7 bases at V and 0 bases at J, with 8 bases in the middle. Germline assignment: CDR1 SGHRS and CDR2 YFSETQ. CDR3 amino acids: CASRQDSNQPQHF. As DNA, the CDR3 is TGCGCCAGCCGTCAGGATAGCAATCAGCCCCAGCATTTT.

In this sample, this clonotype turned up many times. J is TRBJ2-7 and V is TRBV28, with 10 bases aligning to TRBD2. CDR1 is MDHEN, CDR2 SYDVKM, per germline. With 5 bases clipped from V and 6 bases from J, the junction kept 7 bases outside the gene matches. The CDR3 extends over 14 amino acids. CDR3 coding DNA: TGTGCCAGCAGTCCTAGCGGGAGTTGGGGCGAGCAGTACTTC. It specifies CASSPSGSWGEQYF.

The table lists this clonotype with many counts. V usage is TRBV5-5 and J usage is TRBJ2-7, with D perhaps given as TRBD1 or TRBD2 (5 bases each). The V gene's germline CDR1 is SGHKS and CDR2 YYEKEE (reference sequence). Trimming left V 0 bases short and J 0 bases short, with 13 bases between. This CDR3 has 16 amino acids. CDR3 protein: CASSLEPWDRSYEQYF. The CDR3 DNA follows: TGTGCCAGCAGCTTGGAGCCATGGGACCGCTCCTACGAGCAGTACTTC.

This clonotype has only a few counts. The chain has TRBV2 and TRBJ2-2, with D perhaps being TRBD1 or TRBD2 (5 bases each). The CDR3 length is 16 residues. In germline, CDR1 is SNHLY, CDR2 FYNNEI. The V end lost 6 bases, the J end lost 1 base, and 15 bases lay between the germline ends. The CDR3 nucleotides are TGTGCCAGCAGCTCTTCCGGGACCCGGAACACCGGGGAGCTGTTTTTT. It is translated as CASSSSGTRNTGELFF. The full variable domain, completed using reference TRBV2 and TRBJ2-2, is EPEVTQTPSHQVTQMGQEVILRCVPISNHLYFYWYRQILGQKVEFLVSFYNNEISEKSEIFDDQFSVERPDGSNFTLKIRSTKLEDSAMYFCASSSSGTRNTGELFFGEGSRLTVL.

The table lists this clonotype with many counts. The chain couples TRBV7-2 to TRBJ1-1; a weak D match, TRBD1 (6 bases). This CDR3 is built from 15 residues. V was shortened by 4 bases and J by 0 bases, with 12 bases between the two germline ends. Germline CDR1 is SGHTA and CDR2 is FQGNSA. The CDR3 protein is CASSSAGTMNTEAFF. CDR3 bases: TGTGCCAGCAGCTCCGCCGGGACAATGAACACTGAAGCTTTCTTT.

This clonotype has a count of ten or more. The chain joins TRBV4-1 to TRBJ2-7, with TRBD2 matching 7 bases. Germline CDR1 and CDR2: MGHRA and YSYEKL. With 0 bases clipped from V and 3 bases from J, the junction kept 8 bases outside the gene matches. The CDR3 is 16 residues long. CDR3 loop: CASSQDVGGGIYEQYF. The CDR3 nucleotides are TGCGCCAGCAGCCAAGATGTTGGGGGGGGGATCTACGAGCAGTACTTC.